The clone carrying this T cell receptor (beta chain) was counted many times. The sample comes from a study of T-cell memory formation after mild COVID-19. In the study overall: TCR clusters were largely donor specific.

The CDR3 runs 12 residues. The V end lost 2 bases, the J end lost 6 bases, and 5 bases lay between the germline ends. CDR1 and CDR2 (germline): SGHVS, FQNEAQ. TCRdb processed the 5' RACE reads anew with MiXCR; each CDR3 protein has one entry. The data show about 200,000 distinct CDR3 sequences, approximately 10% seen once. The sequenced sample was PBMCs or a T cell subset sorted from them (not recorded which). The V call is TRBV7-8, the J call TRBJ1-5, with D hard to call. The clonotype was recovered from a man in his late teens or twenties who had mild COVID-19 (a few samples of this study predate the infection). Cell type and time point are not known. DNA for the CDR3: TGTGCCAGCAGCTTACCGGGTCAGCCCCAGCATTTT. Translating gives CASSLPGQPQHF.